These 25 T cell receptor beta chains share one sample of origin, sequenced in a study of CD8+CD57+ T cells in acquired aplastic anemia. Profiling of TCR beta VDJ combinations and CDR3 sequences used genomic DNA as template. Using its own MiXCR run on the reads, TCRdb lists one record per CDR3 protein. The sample lists fewer than 250,000 distinct CDR3 sequences; approximately 50% were seen once. CD8+CD57+ cell expansion, shown by flow cytometry, had occurred in the patients selected for sequencing. The sequenced sample consisted of sorted CD4+, CD8+, or CD8+CD57+ T cells (not recorded which) from PBMCs. These receptors were taken from a human donor with aplastic anemia.

This clonotype was seen ten or more times. The chain is built from TRBV2 and TRBJ1-1; the D is unclear. The CDR3 length is 11 residues. The ends were cut back, 4 bases at V and 6 bases at J, with 6 bases in the middle. The germline V gene has CDR1 SNHLY and CDR2 FYNNEI. For the CDR3, the DNA is TGTGCCAGCAGTGGTGGGGCTGAAGCTTTCTTT. Translating it yields CASSGGAEAFF.

The chain combines TRBV7-9 with TRBJ1-1; D remains unclear. Trimming shortened V by 1 base and J by 1 base, and 4 bases separated the two germline ends. Germline V gene lookup returns CDR1 SEHNR and CDR2 FQNEAQ (reference sequence). The CDR3 consists of 13 residues. The CDR3 spells CASSLVTNTEAFF. The DNA of the CDR3 is TGTGCCAGCAGCTTAGTCACGAACACTGAAGCTTTCTTT.

This clonotype was counted a few times. A much larger clone is a single base away; this may be a read error. The final CDR3 position lacks the conserved phenylalanine or tryptophan, pointing to a likely read error. The DNA is omitted, as the CDR3 cannot be located on it reliably, and the CDR3 follows TCRdb's listing. This chain uses TRBV25-1 with TRBJ2-7; the D segment call TRBD2 is taken from the table without a DNA check. Germline CDR1 MGHDK, CDR2 SYGVNS. 11 amino acids form the CDR3, both terminal residues included. This chain's CDR3 is CASSSGYEQCS.

This clonotype was recorded once. This sequence joins TRBV15 and TRBJ2-3, with D possibly TRBD2 on 5 matching bases. V gave up 3 bases and J gave up 0 bases, with 7 bases separating them. CDR3 size: 14 residues. Germline assignment: CDR1 LNHNV and CDR2 YYDKDF (reference sequence). The CDR3: CATSSEGSTDTQYF. In DNA, the CDR3 is TGTGCCACCAGCAGTGAGGGCAGCACAGATACGCAGTATTTT.

The chain links TRBV9 to TRBJ2-7; D gene uncertain. This CDR3 has 9 residues. Germline CDR1 and CDR2: SGDLS and YYNGEE. V lost 10 bases and J 6 bases, leaving 8 bases between the germline ends. The CDR3 nucleotides are TGTGCCCCCTTCGTCGAGCAGTACTTC. It encodes CAPFVEQYF.

In its sample, this clonotype was seen a few times. The rearrangement links TRBV20-1 to TRBJ1-2, with D possibly matching TRBD1 (6 bases). The CDR3 totals 12 residues. Germline values: CDR1 DFQATT, CDR2 SNEGSKA (reference sequence). Trimming took 7 bases from V and 8 from J, leaving 17 bases between them. The CDR3: CSVRTARGGYTF. The CDR3, as DNA: TGCAGTGTTAGGACAGCCAGGGGAGGCTACACCTTC.

The chain combines TRBV6-4 with TRBJ1-6; no clear D gene. The CDR3 runs to 15 residues. The germline V gene encodes CDR1 MRHNA and CDR2 SNTAGT. The CDR3 protein is CESPSGRAINSPLHF. CDR3 sequence (DNA): TGTGAATCTCCGTCCGGAAGAGCGATTAATTCACCCCTCCACTTT.

The chain carries TRBV7-3 and TRBJ2-7; 8 nucleotides align to TRBD2. The V gene end was trimmed by 5 bases and the J gene end by 4 bases; junction bases not matched to a gene: 7. The germline gives CDR1 SGHTA, CDR2 FQGTGA. The CDR3 is 14 residues long. The CDR3 loop is CASSPGGRPYEQYF. CDR3 bases: TGTGCCAGCAGCCCGGGCGGGAGGCCTTACGAGCAGTACTTC.

This clonotype has only a few counts. This chain joins TRBV2 and TRBJ1-2; TRBD1 is a possible D gene (5 bases). Germline assignment: CDR1 SNHLY and CDR2 FYNNEI. This CDR3 has 12 amino acids. V dropped 2 bases and J dropped 8 bases, with 9 bases sitting between them. The chain's CDR3 is CASSEPGRGYTF. The CDR3 DNA follows: TGTGCCAGCAGTGAACCAGGGAGGGGCTACACCTTC.

This clonotype was detected a few times. The genes are TRBV25-1 and TRBJ1-6; D is ambiguous. CDR3 size: 14 residues. In germline, CDR1 is MGHDK, CDR2 SYGVNS. Trimming took 1 base from V and 10 from J, leaving 11 bases between them. CDR3 coding DNA: TGTGCCAGCAGTGAATTGGGGTTTTGGTCACCCCTCCACTTT. This encodes CASSELGFWSPLHF.

The genes are TRBV6-4 and TRBJ2-6; D is unresolved. Germline assignment: CDR1 MRHNA and CDR2 SNTAGT. V lost 2 bases and J 4 bases, leaving 6 bases between the germline ends. This CDR3 region has 14 residues. The CDR3: CASSDRSGANVLTF. CDR3 sequence (DNA): TGTGCCAGCAGTGACCGGAGCGGGGCCAACGTCCTGACTTTC.

The chain uses TRBV9 and TRBJ1-2; 7 bases are shared with TRBD1. The CDR3 totals 13 residues. The trim removed 4 bases at V and 3 bases at J, leaving 3 bases unmatched. Germline V gene data show CDR1 as SGDLS and CDR2 as YYNGEE. Here the CDR3 reads CASSSDRDYGYTF. The CDR3 nucleotides read TGTGCCAGCAGCTCAGACAGGGACTATGGCTACACCTTC.

Many counts were recorded for this clonotype. The chain uses TRBV20-1 and TRBJ1-5; D might be TRBD1 (5 bases). Looked up from germline, CDR1 is DFQATT and CDR2 is SNEGSKA (reference sequence). This CDR3 has 16 residues. V lost 3 bases and J lost 1, with 16 bases in between. The CDR3 region is CSARPQHRSSNQPQHF. The CDR3 DNA reads as TGCAGTGCTAGGCCCCAACACAGGTCGAGCAATCAGCCCCAGCATTTT.

Of note for this clonotype: This may come from a read error, since a much larger clone is one base off. The chain uses TRBV6-5 and TRBJ1-1; weak D call: TRBD1 (6 bases). Trimming took 8 bases from V and 2 from J, leaving 15 bases between them. Germline V CDR1 and CDR2: MNHEY, SVGAGI. This CDR3 spans 14 amino acids. This chain's CDR3 is CASAYDRLNTEAFF. CDR3 DNA: TGTGCCAGCGCATACGACAGGCTTAACACTGAAGCTTTCTTT.

The J gene is TRBJ1-4, the V gene TRBV7-2, with 10 bases fitting TRBD1. The CDR3 totals 16 residues. Per germline, CDR1 SGHTA and CDR2 FQGNSA. The junction had 10 bases not matched to a gene; V was cut back by 5 bases and J by 7 bases. The CDR3 bases are TGTGCCAGCAGCCAAGAAGACAGGGGGCTCTCTGAAAAACTGTTTTTT. Protein sequence: CASSQEDRGLSEKLFF.

The table lists this clonotype with many counts. The V gene is TRBV4-3, the J gene TRBJ1-1; D gene ambiguous. Germline V gene data show CDR1 as LGHNA and CDR2 as YSLEER. Between the trimmed V and J ends, which lost 0 bases and 3 bases, there was a span of 11 bases. This CDR3 contains 15 residues. CDR3 sequence (DNA): TGCGCCAGCAGCCAAGATTCGCAGGACCACACTGAAGCTTTCTTT. Its translation: CASSQDSQDHTEAFF.

Regarding this clonotype: A read error may account for a junction end that differs from germline. V usage is TRBV12-3 or TRBV12-4 and J usage is TRBJ2-1, with no clear D. This CDR3 is built from 16 residues. The CDR3 DNA is TGTGCCAGCAGTTTCGGCAGCTTACCATCCTACAAAGAGCAGTTCTTC. It codes for CASSFGSLPSYKEQFF.

This clonotype showed up many times. The chain uses TRBV6-6 and TRBJ2-5, with D perhaps given as TRBD1 or TRBD2 (6 bases each). The CDR3 consists of 16 residues. The V gene's germline CDR1 is MNHNY and CDR2 SVGAGI (reference sequence). The V end was cut by 5 bases, the J end by 1 base, with 17 bases between. The CDR3 sequence is CASSQGRLAFQETQYF. CDR3 DNA sequence: TGTGCCAGCAGTCAGGGGAGGTTGGCGTTCCAAGAGACCCAGTACTTC.

This clonotype has ten or more counts. The junction shows a germline mismatch at one end, possibly a read error. The V call is TRBV9, the J call TRBJ2-1; 10 bases align to TRBD2. Germline lookup yields CDR1 SGDLS and CDR2 YYNGEE. CDR3 size: 16 residues. CDR3 nucleotides: TGTGCCAGCAGCGTAGGAGCGGGAGGGCCCTACATTGAGCAGTTCTTC. Translation: CASSVGAGGPYIEQFF.

The chain combines TRBV6-1 with TRBJ1-2, with TRBD1 as a possible D gene (5 bases). CDR1 and CDR2 from the germline V gene are MNHNS and SASEGT. The ends were cut back, 7 bases at V and 5 bases at J, with 17 bases in the middle. The CDR3 covers 14 residues. For the CDR3, the DNA is TGTGCCAGCACCCCAGGGTGGGGGATATATGGCTACACCTTC. Protein: CASTPGWGIYGYTF.

J is TRBJ1-5 and V is TRBV7-3; TRBD1 is a possible D gene (6 bases). The CDR3 loop spans 14 amino acids. V dropped 3 bases and J dropped 7 bases, with 13 bases sitting between them. CDR1 is SGHTA and CDR2 is FQGTGA in the germline V gene. CDR3 protein: CASSFNRASQPQHF. The CDR3 coding sequence is TGTGCCAGCAGCTTCAACAGGGCAAGCCAGCCCCAGCATTTT.

This chain uses TRBV19 with TRBJ1-4; D not resolved. Per germline, CDR1 LNHDA and CDR2 SQIVND (reference sequence). The length of the CDR3 is 13 residues. V gave up 5 bases and J gave up 5 bases, with 9 bases separating them. The CDR3 DNA is TGTGCCAGTAGTGAGCTGAAGAATGAAAAACTGTTTTTT. Residues: CASSELKNEKLFF.

This clonotype was picked up a small number of times. CDR3 protein: CASSVAGGSYNEQFF. Written as DNA, the CDR3 is TGCGCCAGCAGTGTAGCAGGGGGCTCCTACAATGAGCAGTTCTTC. The J gene is TRBJ2-1, the V gene TRBV10-2; 7 bases align to TRBD1. The germline V gene has CDR1 WSHSY and CDR2 SAAADI. Germline trimming cut 4 bases from V and 0 bases from J; bases unmatched to any gene: 3. This CDR3 region has 15 residues.

The gene calls are TRBV2 and TRBJ2-6; D call uncertain. The CDR3 runs to 15 residues. Germline CDR1 reads SNHLY; CDR2 reads FYNNEI. Trimming left V 8 bases short and J 0 bases short, with 11 bases between. In DNA, the CDR3 is TGTGCCAGCTCAGGTCCGCACTCTGGGGCCAACGTCCTGACTTTC. Translated, it gives CASSGPHSGANVLTF.

The rearrangement uses TRBV7-9 and TRBJ2-7; 7 positions match TRBD2. Germline assignment: CDR1 SEHNR and CDR2 FQNEAQ (reference sequence). The CDR3 is 15 amino acids. V shed 6 bases and J 3 bases; nucleotides not matched to a gene: 11. The CDR3 region is CASSYLPGGNYEQYF. The DNA of the CDR3 is TGTGCCAGCAGTTACCTACCCGGGGGGAACTACGAGCAGTACTTC.